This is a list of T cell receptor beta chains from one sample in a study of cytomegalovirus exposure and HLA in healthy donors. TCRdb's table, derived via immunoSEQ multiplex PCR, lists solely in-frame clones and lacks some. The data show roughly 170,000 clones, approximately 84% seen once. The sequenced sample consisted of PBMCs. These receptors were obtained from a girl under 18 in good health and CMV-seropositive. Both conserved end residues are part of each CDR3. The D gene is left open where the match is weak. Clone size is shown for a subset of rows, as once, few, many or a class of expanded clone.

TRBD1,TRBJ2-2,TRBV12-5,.,CASGLVLTGTENTGELFF,TGTGCTAGTGGTTTGGTACTAACCGGGACAGAGAACACCGGGGAGCTGTTTTTT
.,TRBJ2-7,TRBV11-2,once,CASSHLGLRGNSYEQYF,TGTGCCAGCAGCCACCTGGGCCTTCGAGGGAATTCCTACGAGCAGTACTTC
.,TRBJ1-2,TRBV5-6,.,CASSPLSRQRNYGYTF,TGTGCCAGCAGCCCCCTTTCGAGACAGAGGAACTATGGCTACACCTTC
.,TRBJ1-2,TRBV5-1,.,CASSLGDNHYGYTF,TGCGCCAGCAGCTTGGGGGACAATCACTATGGCTACACCTTC
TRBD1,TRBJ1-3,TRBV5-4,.,CASSSNRDSYSGNTIYF,TGTGCCAGCAGCTCGAATAGGGACAGCTACTCTGGAAACACCATATATTTT
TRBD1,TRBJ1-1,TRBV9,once,CASSVTGMNTEAFF,TGTGCCAGCAGCGTGACAGGGATGAACACTGAAGCTTTCTTT
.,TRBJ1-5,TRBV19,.,CASSPVSSNQPQHF,TGTGCCAGTAGTCCGGTCTCCAGCAATCAGCCCCAGCATTTT
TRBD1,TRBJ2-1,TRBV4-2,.,CASSQNPGGGNEQFF,TGTGCCAGCAGCCAAAACCCAGGGGGCGGGAATGAGCAGTTCTTC
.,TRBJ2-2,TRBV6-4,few,CASSDRGQPGELFF,TGTGCCAGCAGTGACAGGGGTCAACCCGGGGAGCTGTTTTTT
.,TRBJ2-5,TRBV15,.,CATSRDRDQETQYF,TGTGCCACCAGCAGAGATCGGGATCAAGAGACCCAGTACTTC
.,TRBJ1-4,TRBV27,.,CASSLLRTNEKLFF,TGTGCCAGCAGTCTCCTCAGAACCAATGAAAAACTGTTTTTT